Each of the 22 T cell receptor beta chains below was sequenced from the same sample in a study of T-cell reconstitution after alpha-beta-depleted transplantation in children. As it was prepared, the TCRbeta library received unique molecular identifiers. TCRdb reanalysed the PCR reads using MiXCR and keeps one entry per CDR3 protein. The sample consists of 450,000 to 700,000 distinct CDR3 sequences, 20% to 30% of them appearing once. Sequencing was performed on PBMCs, taken before TCRalphabeta/CD19-depleted stem cell transplant. The receptors come from a boy younger than two with Wiskott-Aldrich syndrome, due to receive a stem cell transplant.

Notes on this clonotype: A read error may account for a junction end that differs from germline. The gene calls are TRBV5-1 and TRBJ2-1; 14 nucleotides agree with TRBD2. Germline V gives CDR1 SGHRS, CDR2 YFSETQ. The CDR3 length is 18 residues. CDR3 coding DNA: TGCGCAAGCACTCCGGGACTAGCGGGAGTAATGGCCTACAATGAGCAGTTCTTC. Its protein is CASTPGLAGVMAYNEQFF.

This clonotype has more than one count but fewer than ten. The CDR3 sequence is CASSLWGSGDFTDTQYF. The CDR3 DNA reads TGTGCCAGCAGTTTATGGGGTAGCGGGGACTTTACAGATACGCAGTATTTT. The J gene is TRBJ2-3, the V gene TRBV12-3 or TRBV12-4; 8 nucleotides line up with TRBD2. The CDR3 sequence is 17 residues long. V shed 2 bases, J shed 3 bases, and the junction held 10 bases outside the gene matches.

The chain couples TRBV5-1 to TRBJ2-3; no clear D gene. V gave up 2 bases and J gave up 2 bases, with 6 bases separating them. In germline, CDR1 is SGHRS, CDR2 YFSETQ. The CDR3 totals 13 residues. Here the CDR3 reads CASSFLPTDTQYF. Written as DNA, the CDR3 is TGCGCCAGCAGCTTCCTACCCACAGATACGCAGTATTTT.

This clonotype appeared a few times. This sequence joins TRBV20-1 and TRBJ1-6; the D is unclear. From germline, CDR1 is DFQATT and CDR2 SNEGSKA (reference sequence). There are 14 residues in the CDR3. The ends were cut back, 5 bases at V and 1 base at J, with 9 bases in the middle. The CDR3, as DNA: TGCAGTGCTCCAAGTGGGTCCTATAATTCACCCCTCCACTTT. Translation: CSAPSGSYNSPLHF.

V is TRBV5-1 and J is TRBJ2-1, with D possibly TRBD2 on 6 matching bases. This CDR3 contains 15 residues. V lost 5 bases and J lost 8, with 20 bases in between. Per germline, CDR1 SGHRS and CDR2 YFSETQ. The CDR3: CASREWTTPVYEQFF. The CDR3, as DNA: TGCGCCAGCAGGGAGTGGACTACCCCCGTCTATGAGCAGTTCTTC.

This clonotype was seen more than once but under ten times. The chain has TRBV15 and TRBJ2-7, with 8 bases matching TRBD1. CDR1 and CDR2 (germline): LNHNV, YYDKDF (reference sequence). This CDR3 spans 15 amino acids. The ends lost 0 bases at V and 4 bases at J; junction bases unmatched: 5. In nucleotides, the CDR3 is TGTGCCACCAGCAGAGATGGGACAGGCCTGTACGAGCAGTACTTC. Translated, it gives CATSRDGTGLYEQYF.

This chain uses TRBV20-1 with TRBJ2-5, with D tentatively TRBD2 (6 bases). V lost 7 bases and J 7 bases, leaving 13 bases between the germline ends. The germline CDR1 and CDR2 sequences are DFQATT and SNEGSKA (reference sequence). The CDR3 has 11 amino acids. DNA for the CDR3: TGCAGTGGGGACTGGCTGGGGACCCAGTACTTC. It codes for CSGDWLGTQYF.

This clonotype was found a few times. The gene calls are TRBV9 and TRBJ2-1, with TRBD1 identical over 8 bases. Germline-derived CDR1 and CDR2 are SGDLS and YYNGEE. There are 14 residues in the CDR3. The V gene end was trimmed by 0 bases and the J gene end by 8 bases; junction bases not matched to a gene: 4. CDR3 DNA sequence: TGTGCCAGCAGCGTAGTGGCAGGGGGCGATGAGCAGTTCTTC. Protein: CASSVVAGGDEQFF. Filled out from reference TRBV9 and TRBJ2-1, the complete variable domain reads DSGVTQTPKHLITATGQRVTLRCSPRSGDLSVYWYQQSLDQGLQFLIQYYNGEERAKGNILERFSAQQFPDLHSELNLSSLELGDSALYFCASSVVAGGDEQFFGPGTRLTVL.

The gene calls are TRBV10-3 and TRBJ1-2; 7 positions match TRBD1. This CDR3 has 15 amino acids. Germline V CDR1 and CDR2: ENHRY, SYGVKD. Trimming at V came to 3 bases and at J to 8 bases, leaving 12 bases not matched to a gene. The CDR3 coding sequence is TGTGCCATCAGTGAACAGGGGAAGAGGAGTAGGGGCTACACCTTC. Residues: CAISEQGKRSRGYTF.

CDR3 sequence reads: CASSDGTLAGADTQYF. CDR3 nucleotide sequence: TGTGCCAGCAGCGATGGGACCCTTGCAGGTGCAGATACGCAGTATTTT. The V call is TRBV11-1, the J call TRBJ2-3; the D gene could be TRBD1 or TRBD2 (5 bases each). There are 16 residues in the CDR3. Germline loops: CDR1 SGHAT, CDR2 FQDESV (reference sequence). V lost 5 bases, J lost 4 bases, and 19 bases lay in between.

The J gene is TRBJ2-1, the V gene TRBV5-1; D is ambiguous. V shed 4 bases and J shed 13 bases, with 24 bases lying between them. This CDR3 contains 15 residues. The germline V gene has CDR1 SGHRS and CDR2 YFSETQ. CDR3 in amino acids: CASSVGSLPSVPQFF. The CDR3, as DNA: TGCGCCAGCAGCGTTGGGTCCTTGCCCAGCGTCCCTCAGTTCTTC.

The rearrangement uses TRBV20-1 and TRBJ2-7; 9 bases line up with TRBD1. J was trimmed by 4 bases and V by 5 bases; bases with no gene match: 6. This CDR3 comprises 13 residues. CDR1 and CDR2 from the germline V gene are DFQATT and SNEGSKA (reference sequence). The CDR3 bases are TGCAGTGCTCCCGGGACAGGGAGTTACGAGCAGTACTTC. This translates into CSAPGTGSYEQYF.

This rearrangement joins TRBV20-1 to TRBJ2-2; D ambiguous. The germline V and J ends were trimmed by 1 base and 10 bases, with 7 bases remaining between them. Germline CDR1 reads DFQATT; CDR2 reads SNEGSKA (reference sequence). The CDR3 consists of 11 residues. The CDR3 nucleotides read TGCAGTGCTAGAGCCCCCCCGGAGCTGTTTTTT. Protein: CSARAPPELFF.

The chain recombines TRBV7-9 with TRBJ2-1, with D perhaps being TRBD1 or TRBD2 (6 bases each). Germline V gene data show CDR1 as SEHNR and CDR2 as FQNEAQ (reference sequence). The CDR3 spans 15 residues. V lost 6 bases to trimming and J lost 1 base, with 13 bases between them. This CDR3 is CASRPPGASYNEQFF. DNA of the CDR3: TGTGCCAGCAGGCCCCCGGGGGCGTCCTACAATGAGCAGTTCTTC.

At least ten counts were recorded for this clonotype. The chain carries TRBV5-1 and TRBJ2-1; the match to TRBD2 covers 7 bases. V was pared by 0 bases and J by 6 bases, with 6 bases of the junction left unmatched. CDR1 and CDR2 (germline): SGHRS, YFSETQ. The CDR3 runs 15 residues. This CDR3 reads CASSLVQGGVNEQFF. CDR3 in DNA: TGCGCCAGCAGCTTGGTTCAGGGAGGGGTCAATGAGCAGTTCTTC.

This clonotype was seen a few times. The chain recombines TRBV12-3 or TRBV12-4 with TRBJ1-2; D unresolved. CDR3 size: 13 residues. The ends were cut back, 1 base at V and 8 bases at J, with 11 bases in the middle. DNA for the CDR3: TGTGCCAGCAGTTTAGAAAAGGGTGGGGGCTACACCTTC. It codes for CASSLEKGGGYTF.

The chain links TRBV5-1 to TRBJ2-2; TRBD2 agrees at 7 bases. With 4 bases clipped from V and 5 bases from J, the junction kept 8 bases outside the gene matches. CDR3 size: 15 residues. Germline V CDR1 and CDR2: SGHRS, YFSETQ. The CDR3 loop is CASSTSGKGTGELFF. CDR3 nucleotides: TGCGCCAGCAGCACCAGCGGGAAGGGGACCGGGGAGCTGTTTTTT. Using reference TRBV5-1 and TRBJ2-2 for the parts outside the CDR3, the full variable domain is KAGVTQTPRYLIKTRGQQVTLSCSPISGHRSVSWYQQTPGQGLQFLFEYFSETQRNKGNFPGRFSGRQFSNSRSEMNVSTLELGDSALYLCASSTSGKGTGELFFGEGSRLTVL.

The V and J genes are TRBV11-2 and TRBJ2-1; 8 bases match TRBD2. Trimming took 1 base from V and 4 from J; bases not matched to a gene: 6. Germline-derived CDR1 and CDR2 are SGHAT and FQNNGV. There are 16 residues in the CDR3. CDR3 in DNA: TGTGCCAGCAGCTTAGTTAGCGGGATGGGGTACAATGAGCAGTTCTTC. The encoded protein is CASSLVSGMGYNEQFF.

This clonotype was detected only a few times. The chain has TRBV20-1 and TRBJ2-1; no clear D gene. From germline, CDR1 is DFQATT and CDR2 SNEGSKA (reference sequence). Trimming took 6 bases from V and 0 from J, leaving 15 bases between them. This CDR3 comprises 15 residues. Here the CDR3 reads CSAGGGISSYNEQFF. CDR3 nucleotides: TGCAGTGCGGGTGGTGGGATCAGCTCCTACAATGAGCAGTTCTTC.

The chain employs TRBV5-1 and TRBJ1-1; D may be TRBD1 (6 bases). V gave up 4 bases and J gave up 4 bases, with 14 bases separating them. The CDR3 runs to 14 residues. The germline V gene encodes CDR1 SGHRS and CDR2 YFSETQ. The CDR3 DNA follows: TGCGCCAGCAGCAAAGAACAGGGAATCACTGAAGCTTTCTTT. Translated, it gives CASSKEQGITEAFF.

This clonotype came up a few times. This chain uses TRBV5-6 with TRBJ2-1; 10 nucleotides agree with TRBD1. The V segment lost 2 bases and the J segment 4 bases; nucleotides outside the gene matches: 3. The germline gives CDR1 SGHDT, CDR2 YYEEEE. There are 15 residues in the CDR3. CDR3 DNA: TGTGCCAGCAGCTTCGACAGGGGGCCTTACAATGAGCAGTTCTTC. Residues: CASSFDRGPYNEQFF.

This chain uses TRBV9 with TRBJ1-3; tentative D call: TRBD1 (6 bases). CDR1 and CDR2 from the germline V gene are SGDLS and YYNGEE. V was trimmed by 0 bases and J by 4 bases, leaving 8 bases between them. This CDR3 region has 14 residues. CDR3 DNA: TGTGCCAGCAGCGTAGCACAGGGCGGAAACACCATATATTTT. The encoded protein is CASSVAQGGNTIYF.